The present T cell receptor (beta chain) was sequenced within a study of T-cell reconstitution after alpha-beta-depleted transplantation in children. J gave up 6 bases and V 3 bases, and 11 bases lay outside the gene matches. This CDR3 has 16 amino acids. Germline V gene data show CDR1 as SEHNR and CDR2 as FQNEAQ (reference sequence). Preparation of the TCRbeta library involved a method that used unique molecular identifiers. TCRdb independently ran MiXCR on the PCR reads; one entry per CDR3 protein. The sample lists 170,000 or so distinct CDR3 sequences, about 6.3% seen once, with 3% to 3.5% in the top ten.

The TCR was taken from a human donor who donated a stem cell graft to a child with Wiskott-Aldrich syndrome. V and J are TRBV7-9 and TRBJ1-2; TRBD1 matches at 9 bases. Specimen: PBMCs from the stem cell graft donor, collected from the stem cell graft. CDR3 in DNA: TGTGCCAGCAGCTTGCGAAGGACAGGGGATGGCGATGGCTACACCTTC. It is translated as CASSLRRTGDGDGYTF.